These T cell receptor beta chains were read from a single sample in a study of early T cells in non-severe SARS-CoV-2 infection. TCRdb re-called the 5' RACE reads through MiXCR, storing one row per CDR3 protein. The sample consists of about 90,000 distinct CDR3 sequences, more than 10% of them appearing once. The material was whole blood, obtained at baseline. These receptors came from an adult who was a healthcare worker with PCR-confirmed SARS-CoV-2 infection or an uninfected control (not recorded which). Both conserved end residues are part of each CDR3. D genes are given only for firm matches. Rows give clone size only sometimes, using once, few, many, or a class for an expanded clone.

d_call clone_size j_call v_call cdr3_aa cdr3_nt
- many TRBJ2-5 TRBV12-3/TRBV12-4 CASSVADSQETQYF TGTGCCAGCAGTGTCGCTGACTCCCAAGAGACCCAGTACTTC
- - TRBJ1-3 TRBV7-8 CASSLRVDFSGNTIYF TGTGCCAGCAGCCTCAGGGTGGATTTCTCTGGAAACACCATATATTTT
- - TRBJ2-7 TRBV10-1 CASSDPGRTYEQYF TGCGCCAGCAGTGATCCAGGACGGACGTACGAGCAGTACTTC
- - TRBJ2-3 TRBV11-3 CASSLMTGTGSTDTQYF TGTGCCAGCAGCCTAATGACCGGGACCGGCAGCACAGATACGCAGTATTTT
- few TRBJ1-2 TRBV29-1 CSVRLNNYGYTF TGCAGCGTCCGACTGAATAACTATGGCTACACCTTC
- many TRBJ2-1 TRBV7-9 CASSRLNSYNEQFF TGTGCCAGCAGCCGGCTAAACTCCTACAATGAGCAGTTCTTC
- few TRBJ2-3 TRBV3-1 CASSTAADTQYF TGTGCCAGCTCGACGGCCGCAGATACGCAGTATTTT
TRBD2 many TRBJ2-1 TRBV12-3/TRBV12-4 CASRPGLDFHEQFF TGTGCCAGCAGGCCGGGACTAGACTTTCATGAGCAGTTCTTC
- few TRBJ1-2 TRBV3-1 CASSQDRGYKNYGYTF TGTGCCAGCAGCCAAGATAGAGGGTACAAAAACTATGGCTACACCTTC
- few TRBJ2-1 TRBV10-3 CAISEVALDEQFF TGTGCCATCAGTGAGGTCGCCCTCGATGAGCAGTTCTTC
- - TRBJ2-3 TRBV7-2 CASSLDRGLSFTQYF TGTGCCAGCAGCTTAGACAGAGGCCTATCTTTTACGCAGTATTTT
- few TRBJ1-4 TRBV4-2 CASSQDARRVEKLFF TGTGCCAGCAGCCAAGATGCCCGTCGTGTTGAAAAACTGTTTTTT
- few TRBJ1-6 TRBV12-3/TRBV12-4 CASKPTLSNSPLHF TGTGCCAGCAAGCCTACGTTAAGCAATTCACCCCTCCACTTT
TRBD2 many TRBJ2-1 TRBV9 CASSYSGSTYNEQFF TGTGCCAGCAGCTATAGCGGGAGCACCTACAATGAGCAGTTCTTC
- - TRBJ2-7 TRBV9 CASSATVISYEQYF TGTGCCAGCAGCGCGACAGTGATATCCTACGAGCAGTACTTC
- many TRBJ2-1 TRBV4-1 CASTPPPQVEQFF TGCGCCAGCACCCCTCCTCCTCAGGTGGAGCAGTTCTTC
- - TRBJ1-1 TRBV24-1 CATSGRGAMGAFF TGTGCCACCAGTGGACGCGGGGCGATGGGAGCTTTCTTT
- - TRBJ1-1 TRBV29-1 CSVEDARRNTEAFF TGCAGCGTTGAAGACGCACGGAGGAACACTGAAGCTTTCTTT
- - TRBJ2-7 TRBV6-1 CASSESVTGNYEQYF TGTGCCAGCAGTGAGAGCGTAACGGGGAACTACGAGCAGTACTTC
TRBD1 - TRBJ1-2 TRBV5-1 CASSFPSGTGTNYGYTF TGCGCCAGCAGCTTCCCGTCCGGGACAGGGACTAACTATGGCTACACCTTC
TRBD1 - TRBJ2-2 TRBV19 CASSIERGLDTGELFF TGTGCCAGTAGTATAGAAAGGGGGCTAGACACCGGGGAGCTGTTTTTT
- - TRBJ1-1 TRBV6-5 CASKRGPEAFF TGTGCCAGCAAACGTGGCCCAGAAGCTTTCTTT
TRBD1 few TRBJ2-1 TRBV5-5 CASSLVGTGIYNEQFF TGTGCCAGCAGCTTGGTCGGGACAGGTATTTACAATGAGCAGTTCTTC
TRBD2 many TRBJ2-2 TRBV28 CASRPAGIANTGELFF TGTGCCAGCAGGCCAGCGGGGATAGCGAACACCGGGGAGCTGTTTTTT
TRBD2 few TRBJ2-7 TRBV2 CASSLYRGRDEQYF TGTGCCAGCAGTCTTTACCGAGGGAGGGACGAGCAGTACTTC
- - TRBJ1-2 TRBV9 CASSVGVDRYGYTF TGTGCCAGCAGCGTAGGCGTGGACAGATATGGCTACACCTTC
- - TRBJ1-1 TRBV6-1 CASSGQAVTEAFF TGTGCCAGCAGTGGGCAGGCCGTCACTGAAGCTTTCTTT
- few TRBJ2-2 TRBV12-3/TRBV12-4 CASKQRVWTGELFF TGTGCCAGCAAGCAAAGGGTTTGGACCGGGGAGCTGTTTTTT
TRBD1 few TRBJ2-1 TRBV12-3/TRBV12-4 CASNSGTGHNEQFF TGTGCCAGCAATTCCGGGACAGGTCACAATGAGCAGTTCTTC
- - TRBJ2-7 TRBV11-3 CASSESRGFSYEQYF TGTGCCAGCAGCGAGTCGAGGGGGTTCTCCTACGAGCAGTACTTC
TRBD1 - TRBJ2-5 TRBV5-4 CASSQTGGRQETQYF TGTGCCAGCAGCCAAACAGGGGGCAGGCAAGAGACCCAGTACTTC
TRBD1 many TRBJ1-3 TRBV4-2 CASSQGTGSGNTIYF TGTGCCAGCAGCCAAGGGACAGGCTCTGGAAACACCATATATTTT
- - TRBJ2-1 TRBV14 CASSQVGLHNEQFF TGTGCCAGCAGCCAGGTGGGACTCCACAATGAGCAGTTCTTC
- few TRBJ2-3 TRBV20-1 CSARSWIGTDTQYF TGCAGTGCTAGATCGTGGATTGGCACAGATACGCAGTATTTT
TRBD1 many TRBJ2-2 TRBV5-8 CASSFPGQGPNTGELFF TGTGCCAGCAGCTTTCCGGGACAGGGGCCAAACACCGGGGAGCTGTTTTTT
TRBD1 few TRBJ1-1 TRBV5-1 CASSWGQGTEAFF TGCGCCAGCAGCTGGGGACAGGGGACTGAAGCTTTCTTT
- - TRBJ2-7 TRBV27 CASSPLGQLPYEQYF TGTGCCAGCAGTCCCCTCGGACAGCTCCCCTACGAGCAGTACTTC
TRBD2 - TRBJ2-5 TRBV10-3 CATAPGLAGNQETQYF TGTGCCACCGCGCCGGGACTAGCGGGGAACCAAGAGACCCAGTACTTC
- few TRBJ2-5 TRBV27 CASSPRTTETQYF TGTGCCAGCAGTCCGAGGACCACAGAGACCCAGTACTTC
TRBD1 many TRBJ1-1 TRBV2 CASSPRGLMNTEAFF TGTGCCAGCAGTCCCAGGGGGCTCATGAACACTGAAGCTTTCTTT
- - TRBJ2-2 TRBV12-5 CASGLERELFF TGTGCTAGTGGTCTAGAGAGGGAGCTGTTTTTT
TRBD1 - TRBJ1-1 TRBV7-3 CASSVSGGLTEAFF TGTGCCAGCAGCGTCTCAGGGGGCCTGACTGAAGCTTTCTTT
TRBD1 few TRBJ2-1 TRBV6-2/TRBV6-3 CASSTHRDRVYNEQFF TGTGCCAGCAGTACCCACCGGGACAGGGTGTACAATGAGCAGTTCTTC
TRBD1 many TRBJ1-6 TRBV7-8 CASSLVHRGNSPLHF TGTGCCAGCAGCTTAGTACACAGGGGCAATTCACCCCTCCACTTT
TRBD2 few TRBJ2-7 TRBV7-8 CASSPFRLAGKYEQYF TGTGCCAGCAGCCCATTCAGACTAGCGGGGAAATACGAGCAGTACTTC
- - TRBJ2-7 TRBV4-1 CASSPQSGRGLYEQYF TGCGCCAGCAGCCCCCAGTCGGGACGGGGACTCTACGAGCAGTACTTC
- few TRBJ2-7 TRBV28 CASSLLRGPKGEQYF TGTGCCAGCAGTTTATTACGTGGACCGAAAGGGGAGCAGTACTTC
- few TRBJ2-5 TRBV12-5 CASASGQPRETQYF TGTGCTAGTGCCTCGGGCCAGCCCCGGGAGACCCAGTACTTC
- few TRBJ2-7 TRBV28 CASRMSGSRTYEQYF TGTGCCAGCAGGATGTCAGGGTCTCGAACCTACGAGCAGTACTTC
TRBD1 few TRBJ2-7 TRBV5-1 CASSLTGTGTREQYF TGCGCCAGCAGCTTGACTGGGACAGGGACGAGGGAGCAGTACTTC
- - TRBJ2-5 TRBV5-1 CASSLDLQETQYF TGCGCCAGCAGCTTGGATCTCCAAGAGACCCAGTACTTC
- few TRBJ1-2 TRBV6-5 CASSYSAGDGYTF TGTGCCAGCAGTTACTCGGCCGGCGACGGCTACACCTTC
TRBD2 many TRBJ2-3 TRBV28 CASSLFLGGGAVSDTQYF TGTGCCAGCAGTTTGTTTTTGGGCGGGGGGGCAGTTTCAGATACGCAGTATTTT